The clone carrying this T cell receptor beta chain has at least ten counts. The data belong to a study of human T cells and chemical hapten exposure. TCRdb ran MiXCR on the RACE reads and lists one entry per CDR3 protein. The repertoire holds tens of thousands of distinct CDR3 sequences, with roughly 4.5% as singletons. This CDR3 spans 13 amino acids. Germline V gene lookup returns CDR1 MNHEY and CDR2 SVGEGT. V lost 3 bases and J 5 bases, leaving 10 bases between the germline ends. Time point reported: healthy volunteer bleed at 2 weeks. The authors' total RNA extraction used unfractionated whole blood.

This clonotype was obtained from a female donor in good health. Some clones in this sample may be carry-over from other donors' samples. Input material: whole blood. The chain couples TRBV6-2 or TRBV6-3 to TRBJ1-1; D uncertain. CDR3 sequence reads: CASSYNGFTEAFF. The CDR3 DNA reads as TGTGCCAGCAGTTATAACGGGTTTACTGAAGCTTTCTTT.